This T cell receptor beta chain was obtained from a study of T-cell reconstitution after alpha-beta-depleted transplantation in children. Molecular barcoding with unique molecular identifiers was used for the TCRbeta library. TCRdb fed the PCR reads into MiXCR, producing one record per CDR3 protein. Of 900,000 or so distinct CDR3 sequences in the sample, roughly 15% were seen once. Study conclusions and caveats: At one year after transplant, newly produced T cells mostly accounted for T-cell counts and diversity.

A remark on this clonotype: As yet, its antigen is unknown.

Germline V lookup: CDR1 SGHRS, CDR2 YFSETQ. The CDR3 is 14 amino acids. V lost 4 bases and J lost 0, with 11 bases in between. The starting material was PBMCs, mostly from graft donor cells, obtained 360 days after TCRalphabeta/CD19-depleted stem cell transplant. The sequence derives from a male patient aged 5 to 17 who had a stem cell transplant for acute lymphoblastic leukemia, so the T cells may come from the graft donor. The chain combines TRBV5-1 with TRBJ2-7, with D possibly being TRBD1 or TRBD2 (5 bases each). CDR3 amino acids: CASSEDTSSYEQYF. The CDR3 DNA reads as TGCGCCAGCAGCGAGGACACTAGCTCCTACGAGCAGTACTTC.